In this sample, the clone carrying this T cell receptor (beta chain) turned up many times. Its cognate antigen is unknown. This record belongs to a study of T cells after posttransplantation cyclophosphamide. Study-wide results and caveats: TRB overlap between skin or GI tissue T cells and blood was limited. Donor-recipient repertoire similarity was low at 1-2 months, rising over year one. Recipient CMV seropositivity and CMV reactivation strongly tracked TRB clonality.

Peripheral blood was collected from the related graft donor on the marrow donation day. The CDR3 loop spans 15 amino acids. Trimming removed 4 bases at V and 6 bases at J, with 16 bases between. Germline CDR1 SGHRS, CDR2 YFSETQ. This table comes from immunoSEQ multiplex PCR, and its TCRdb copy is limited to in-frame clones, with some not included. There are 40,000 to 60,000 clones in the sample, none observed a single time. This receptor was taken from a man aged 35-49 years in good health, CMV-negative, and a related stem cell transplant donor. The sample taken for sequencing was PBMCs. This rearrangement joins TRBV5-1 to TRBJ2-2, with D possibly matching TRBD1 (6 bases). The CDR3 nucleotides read TGCGCCAGCAGCCCCCCGACAGGTCAACCCGGGGAGCTGTTTTTT. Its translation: CASSPPTGQPGELFF.